This T cell receptor beta chain comes out of a study of T cell responses to AZD1222 COVID-19 vaccine (dated by TCRdb to the early 2020s). General notes on the study: AZD1222 recipients given second doses at about 4 weeks or at about 12 weeks were pooled, since spike-specific TCR depth and breadth were not found to differ between the two schedules. Trial participants were enrolled into age subgroups of 18-55, 56-69 and 70-plus years, which contained about 150, 28 and 57 TCR-sequenced participants, respectively. TCR sequencing covered over 230 trial participants: around 210 given two doses of AZD1222 and 26 given two doses of MenACWY control vaccine. General conclusions and limits of the study: Reportedly, close to half of the unique spike-specific TCRs recognized epitopes lying outside the regions that are mutated in the B.1.351 and B.1.1.7 variants. In the small 56-69-year group, the increase in depth fell short of significance, most likely because of low power. A significant rise in spike-specific TCR breadth and depth was observed after two AZD1222 doses relative to day 0 and relative to MenACWY recipients. The vaccine-associated CD4 TCRs covered the entire spike protein, and the dominant responses fell in regions 160-218 and 743-854. Conclusions about previously exposed vaccinees are limited, since just five or six AZD1222 recipients were seropositive for SARS-CoV-2 at baseline. No day 14 peak-response samples were available, so repertoires were characterized only after the peak T cell response. Most participants were white British and females outnumbered males, and the authors suggested that clonal diversity may have been underestimated.

The time point label for this specimen denotes: baseline before first vaccination. Vaccinee samples came from UK trials COV001 and COV002, including a single-blind randomized controlled phase 2/3 trial of AZD1222 (ChAdOx1 nCoV-19) in healthy adults. For TCRbeta chain sequencing, PBMC samples from trial participants were taken at day 0 and at day 28 after the second dose. V sheds 0 bases and J sheds 7 bases, leaving 13 bases between their ends. Its CDR3 holds 14 amino acids, cysteine through phenylalanine. The only DNA kept is the CDR3, 42 bases in frame from the first base. Based on the germline V gene, the CDR1 and CDR2 sequences are SGHTS and YDEGEE. The CDR3 regions of human TCRbeta chains were subjected to immunosequencing. The authors processed their data as follows. TCRs in the repertoires were compared against a reference library of SARS-CoV-2-specific TCRs that had been generated with the MIRA antigen-specificity platform. Breadth was defined as the fraction of unique TCRs that were SARS-CoV-2-associated. Depth was defined as the fraction of total T cells that were SARS-CoV-2-associated. Using the MIRA data, each spike-specific TCR was assigned both to the spike region to which the TCR was reactive and to a CD4 or CD8 class. Log10-transformed breadth and depth values were compared by one-way ANOVA with Sidak's multiple comparisons tests. What TCRdb holds here is the immuneACCESS table cut down to in-frame rearrangements. Part of the clones is not present; checked against another copy, under half of the missing clones reflect an unresolved V gene, and the others are unexplained. V and J calls and clone size come straight from that table; D and trimming were deduced from the DNA. The sample has about 57,000 clones on record, roughly 86% of them singletons. Clones ranked in the top ten supply 16% of the sample.

Notes on this clone: Its binding antigen is unknown. No clone much larger than this one lies a single base away; base qualities are absent.

The sample in question was peripheral blood, obtained on day 0 of AZD1222 vaccination. The V and J genes are TRBV5-8 and TRBJ1-1; matching of 6 bases hints at TRBD1 as the D gene. This sequence was found in an adult in good health. The DNA reads as follows: TGTGCCAGCAGCTTGGAAAAGGGGGGCTTTGAAGCTTTCTTT. Its protein product is CASSLEKGGFEAFF.